This T cell receptor (beta chain) was sequenced for a study of shared clonotypes between healthy human individuals. Overall study context: A donor's plate count was three for CD4 naive and three for CD4 memory; CD8 naive had two and CD8 memory one. Study-wide results and limits: Clonotype sharing among donors was expected to depend on sequencing depth.

V lost 1 base, J lost 5 bases, and 14 bases lay in between. Germline values: CDR1 SQVTM, CDR2 ANQGSEA. The CDR3 is 14 amino acids. Remarks on this clone: What it recognizes is unknown.

Each subset's genomic DNA was shared equally among a number of immunoSEQ plates. This table comes from immunoSEQ multiplex PCR, and its TCRdb copy is limited to in-frame clones, with some not included. The table has approximately 2,000,000 clones, just under 95% seen once. Those who donated, Caucasian adults without exception, all lived in Nashville, Tennessee. Sequencing was carried out using naive CD4+ T cells from PBMCs. Subset defined: CD45RA+ positively selected. This receptor was obtained from a man younger than 30 in good health. Some clones in this sample may be carry-over from other donors' samples. V gene TRBV29-1 combines with J gene TRBJ2-5; the D gene is possibly TRBD1 (6 bases). The CDR3 coding sequence is TGCAGCGTTGAAGTGGCAGGGGCCCGGGAGACCCAGTACTTC. Amino acid sequence: CSVEVAGARETQYF.